This T cell receptor beta chain was observed in a study of cytomegalovirus exposure and HLA in healthy donors. Study-level background: Genotyping of 400 or so donors showed that roughly 80% belonged to the Caucasian-associated ancestry cluster.

V gave up 7 bases and J gave up 0 bases, with 25 bases separating them. Germline loops: CDR1 SQVTM, CDR2 ANQGSEA. The CDR3 has 18 amino acids. This clone was seen a handful of times. Antigen unknown. Whole-study results and caveats: When presence/absence was analysed, sequencing depth was taken to be roughly uniform across donors. TCR beta sequences numbering 15,000 to 20,000 were associated with HLA alleles at 0.05 false discovery rate in a later analysis. High specificity and sensitivity for cytomegalovirus status were reported for the classifier.

13 Jbeta primers and 60 Vbeta primers were used for the PCR. Generated by immunoSEQ multiplex PCR, the TCRdb table keeps only in-frame clones and is missing some. This sample has 250,000 to 350,000 clones, with roughly 90% found just once. This chain joins TRBV29-1 and TRBJ2-1, with a possible D match to TRBD2 (7 bases). Sequenced sample: PBMCs. This receptor was obtained from a woman under 30 in good health and CMV-seronegative. Written as DNA, the CDR3 is TGCAGCGCCAAGGGGGAGGGTATGGTCTTTACCTCCTACAATGAGCAGTTCTTC. This codes for CSAKGEGMVFTSYNEQFF.